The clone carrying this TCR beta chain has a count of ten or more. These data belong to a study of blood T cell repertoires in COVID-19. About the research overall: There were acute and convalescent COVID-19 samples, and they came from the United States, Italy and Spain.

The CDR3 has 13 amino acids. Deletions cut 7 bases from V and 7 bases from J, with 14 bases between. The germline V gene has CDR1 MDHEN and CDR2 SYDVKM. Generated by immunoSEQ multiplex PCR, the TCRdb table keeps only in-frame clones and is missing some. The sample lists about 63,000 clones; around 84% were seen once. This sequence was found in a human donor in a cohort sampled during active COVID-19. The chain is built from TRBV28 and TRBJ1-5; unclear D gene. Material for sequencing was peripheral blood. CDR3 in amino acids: CASTSTAGQPQHF. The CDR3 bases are TGTGCCAGCACTTCCACCGCAGGACAGCCCCAGCATTTT.